This T cell receptor (beta chain) came from a study of blood T cell repertoires in COVID-19 (dated by TCRdb to the early 2020s). The study in broad terms: Samples from collaborators originated in the United States, Italy and Spain and spanned both the acute and convalescent phases of COVID-19. The material from the prospective study consisted of cDNA or gDNA derived from T cells, B-cell-depleted T cells, or PBMCs. Where HLA class I and class II types were available, the types were taken from metadata supplied by the sample provider, not from assay-based typing. A de-identified subject ID, COVID-19 status, age in years and sex were almost always included in the sample metadata. Deeply sampled blood TCRbeta repertoires from subjects exposed to, actively infected with, or recovered from COVID-19 were included in the dataset. The repertoires were released in a freely available public database meant as a resource for research on the immune response to SARS-CoV-2. The samples were drawn from two sources: the first 160 participants of the ongoing ImmuneRACE study, and over 1,000 subjects contributed by 6 global collaborators. The full study reports these points: The quantity of clinical and demographic metadata differed by source and by participant and was supplied without curation.

From V the trimming removes 6 bases and from J it removes 3 bases, while the gene matches leave 5 bases of the junction unaccounted for. The CDR3 holds 15 amino acids from the cysteine to the phenylalanine. Kept here is only the CDR3 DNA, which spans 45 bases and is read in frame from base 1. The CDR1 and CDR2 encoded by the germline V gene (reference sequence) are SEHNR and FQNEAQ. The immunoSEQ Assay, a bias-controlled multiplex PCR, was used to amplify TCRbeta CDR3 regions from genomic DNA. Turning to the authors' computational methods: The number of nucleated cells in each sample was estimated from the amplification of reference gene primers within the assay. To quantify the absolute abundance of each unique TCRbeta CDR3 rearrangement, sequence reads were collapsed and filtered. For each sample, productive Simpson clonality was calculated by taking the square root of Simpson's diversity index across productive rearrangements. TCRdb stores this immuneACCESS table with in-frame sequences only. Part of the clones is absent; in the studies checked, under half of the shortfall reflects unresolved V genes, and no reason is known for the rest. V and J calls and clone size are copied from that table; D and trimming were computed from the DNA. The sample table contains roughly 100,000 clones; only one count was recorded for 75% to 95% of them. Roughly 4.2% of the sample belongs to the ten largest clones.

Collaborating institutions collected whole blood in K2EDTA tubes following their own protocols. Collaborator samples were shipped for TCRbeta analysis as frozen whole blood, isolated PBMCs, or DNA extracted from either sample type. Details on this clone: Its antigen has not been determined. Per-nucleotide qualities are absent, and no much larger clonotype sits a single base away.

The V gene is TRBV7-9 and the J gene is TRBJ1-6, with 7 bases in between that match TRBD1. The origin of this receptor is a man between 18 and 29 years old with acute or convalescent COVID-19. The sequenced sample consisted of peripheral blood. The DNA sequence is TGTGCCAGCAGGGGGGCAGGGGGCTATAATTCACCCCTCCACTTT. This gives the protein CASRGAGGYNSPLHF.